The rows below give T cell receptor beta chains drawn from one sample of a study of T cells in Graves' hyperthyroidism and ophthalmopathy. In TCRdb, the multiplex PCR reads were re-called with MiXCR into one record per CDR3 protein. The data hold under 350,000 distinct CDR3 sequences, with approximately 14% observed a single time. Material for sequencing was blood. The origin of the receptors is a woman in her 40s with Graves' ophthalmopathy. The CDR3 runs from the conserved cysteine through the conserved F or W. D genes are given only for firm matches. Clone size is stated in some rows and not others, as once, few, many or a class when expanded.

j_gene,v_gene,d_gene,abundance,CDR3nt,CDR3aa
TRBJ2-3,TRBV11-2,-,many,TGTGCCAGCAGCCTGGTGAGGATGGGCACAGATACGCAGTATTTT,CASSLVRMGTDTQYF
TRBJ2-7,TRBV4-1,-,-,TGCGCCAGCAGCCCCCAGACAGGCCGGACAGTTATTCCCTACGAGCAGTACTTC,CASSPQTGRTVIPYEQYF
TRBJ2-2,TRBV5-1,-,few,TGCGCCAGCAGCTTGGGTCGGGCTCGGGACACCGGGGAGCTGTTTTTT,CASSLGRARDTGELFF
TRBJ1-5,TRBV20-1,-,many,TGCAGTGCTAGCGGGCAACATAGCAATCAGCCCCAGCATTTT,CSASGQHSNQPQHF
TRBJ1-1,TRBV12-3/TRBV12-4,TRBD1,many,TGTGCCAGCAGAACCGGGACAGGGAACACTGAAGCTTTCTTT,CASRTGTGNTEAFF
TRBJ2-4,TRBV19,TRBD1,few,TGTGCCAGTAGTATAGGGGGGACAGGGGGCGAACACATTCAGTACTTC,CASSIGGTGGEHIQYF
TRBJ2-2,TRBV7-9,-,many,TGTGCCAGCAGCCCTTGGGACGGGGAGCTGTTTTTT,CASSPWDGELFF
TRBJ2-2,TRBV4-1,-,few,TGCGCCAGCAGCCAAGATTCGGCGGCCACCGGGGAGCTGTTTTTT,CASSQDSAATGELFF
TRBJ2-1,TRBV20-1,-,few,TGCAGTGCTCCTAACGACCCGATCGTTTCGAATCGTGGTGGGAATGAGCAGTTCTTC,CSAPNDPIVSNRGGNEQFF
TRBJ2-1,TRBV2,-,-,TGTGCCAGCAGTGGCAGACAGTCCTACAATGAGCAGTTCTTC,CASSGRQSYNEQFF
TRBJ2-1,TRBV6-2/TRBV6-3,TRBD1,-,TGTGCCAGCAGTTACGGGGACAGCGCTAATGAGCAGTTCTTC,CASSYGDSANEQFF
TRBJ2-1,TRBV5-1,-,few,TGCGCCAGCAGCCCTCAGATTCCGGGGAATGAGCAGTTCTTC,CASSPQIPGNEQFF
TRBJ2-5,TRBV7-9,TRBD2,few,TGTGCCAGCACCGGAGCGGGGGCGGAAGAGACCCAGTACTTC,CASTGAGAEETQYF
TRBJ1-2,TRBV12-3/TRBV12-4,-,many,TGTGCCAGCAGTGCTACAGGGAACTATGGCTACACCTTC,CASSATGNYGYTF
TRBJ1-3,TRBV19,-,many,TGTGCCAGTAGTATATCTGCAGGGATTCCTGGAAACACCATATATTTT,CASSISAGIPGNTIYF
TRBJ2-1,TRBV10-3,TRBD2,few,TGTGCCATAAGGACTAGCGAATACAATGAGCAGTTCTTC,CAIRTSEYNEQFF
TRBJ2-1,TRBV20-1,-,-,TGCAGCCCAGGCACGGCTGCAGGCAATGAGCAGTTCTTC,CSPGTAAGNEQFF